These T cell receptor beta chains were read from a single sample in a study of shared clonotypes between healthy human individuals. TCRdb's copy holds only in-frame clones and misses some; the assay was immunoSEQ multiplex PCR. The sample records some 1,600,000 clones, 95% to 99% being singletons. The sequenced sample consisted of naive CD4+ T cells sorted from blood. The origin of the receptors is a man aged 25-40 years in good health. The CDR3 runs from the conserved cysteine through the conserved F or W. Expanded clones get a size class; other rows say once, few or many, or leave the size out.

14 | TRBV11-2 | NA | CASSLAGGLDEQFF
12 | TRBV11-3 | NA | CASSPNPGEQYF
15 | TRBV5-4 | NA | CASSLVTENYNEQFF
15 | TRBV7-2 | NA | CASSLGDRANTEAFF
14 | TRBV5-4 | once | CASSSQGWDNEQFF
17 | TRBV6-1 | NA | CASSAPWDRRNTDTQYF
15 | TRBV7-2 | NA | CASSPQSSLTDTQYF
13 | TRBV28 | NA | CASSFQGRYEQYF
15 | TRBV18 | once | CASSPPTPNTGELFF
16 | TRBV4-2 | NA | CASSQVAGGGYNEQFF
12 | TRBV15 | once | CATSRVPNEQYF
15 | TRBV7-2 | NA | CASSLGPSSSYEQYF
14 | TRBV7-2 | NA | CASSRGLSSYEQYF
11 | TRBV5-4 | NA | CASSLAGELFF
15 | TRBV14 | NA | CASSQVSARNYEQYF
14 | TRBV18 | NA | CASSPNPSGYEQYF
14 | TRBV7-9 | NA | CASSLVEGGTEAFF
13 | TRBV15 | once | CATSSRRAEKLFF
14 | TRBV5-3 | NA | CARSPSGAGYGYTF
11 | TRBV20-1 | NA | CSARRLDGYTF
15 | TRBV2 | NA | CASSVVVLGQGALYF
14 | TRBV30 | NA | CAWSEGQYNQPQHF
15 | TRBV29-1 | NA | CSVGGLARSYNEQFF
15 | TRBV9 | NA | CASSVTSGREETQYF
15 | TRBV10-1 | NA | CASSELTGLYETQYF
14 | TRBV6-1 | NA | CASSEVWDLYEQYF
13 | TRBV6-1 | NA | CASSEVEDNEQFF
14 | TRBV6-1 | NA | CASTRSGGLYEQYF
12 | TRBV5-4 | NA | CASSSSDNEQFF
16 | TRBV5-1 | NA | CASSLEGGRSTYEQYF
20 | TRBV5-1 | NA | CASSPLAGTGARLAKNIQYF
14 | TRBV6-1 | NA | CASTTGTVSYEQYF
17 | TRBV29-1 | NA | CSVSSKTEAFSTDTQYF
13 | TRBV28 | NA | CASRRSLAYEQYF
12 | TRBV5-8 | NA | CASSLLLFGVYF
17 | TRBV14 | NA | CASSQRTGETGANVLTF
20 | TRBV4-1 | NA | CASSHDTGTGAQYSNQPQHF
16 | TRBV5-4 | once | CASSAARTGLDYGYTF
12 | TRBV21-1 | NA | CASRDRVQPQHF
14 | TRBV7-9 | NA | CASRSTEYTGELFF
15 | TRBV10-2 | NA | CASSESRDRGYEQYF